The 5 T cell receptor beta chains in this list originate from one sample, sequenced in a study of molecular identifiers for immune sequencing clone quantification. TCRdb analysed the PCR reads with MiXCR anew, one entry per CDR3 protein. The repertoire holds approximately 670,000 distinct CDR3 sequences, with around 20% as singletons. Sequences were obtained from naive CD8+ T cells from blood, with Jurkat cell RNA spiked in. Subset specified: FACS-sorted CD8+CD4-CCR7+CD45RA+ naive T cells. The receptor source for this set is a human donor in good health. Some libraries in this study had Jurkat cell RNA spiked in.

About this clonotype itself: Being one base from a much bigger clone, this may be a read error. Without the conserved terminal phenylalanine or tryptophan, this CDR3 likely stems from a read error. The rearrangement uses TRBV19 and TRBJ1-1; 9 bases match TRBD1. The trim removed 7 bases at V and 2 bases at J, leaving 8 bases unmatched. Germline V gene lookup returns CDR1 LNHDA and CDR2 SQIVND (reference sequence). The CDR3 covers 15 residues. The DNA of the CDR3 is TGTGCCAGTATCGCGACAGGGGGTGCAAACACTGAAGCTTTCCTT. Translation: CASIATGGANTEAFL.

V is TRBV4-1 and J is TRBJ1-1; D remains unclear. Trimming shortened V by 2 bases and J by 0 bases, and 10 bases separated the two germline ends. The CDR3 has 15 amino acids. CDR1 is MGHRA, CDR2 YSYEKL, per germline. The DNA for the CDR3 is TGCGCCAGCAGCCAACTAGGACGGTTGAACACTGAAGCTTTCTTT. Translation: CASSQLGRLNTEAFF.

This clonotype was observed a handful of times. A read error may produce the germline difference seen at one junction end. The chain combines TRBV13 with TRBJ1-2, with 12 bases lining up with TRBD1. CDR1 is PRHDT, CDR2 FYEKMQ, per germline (reference sequence). This CDR3 spans 14 amino acids. DNA for the CDR3: TGTGCCAGCAGCCTAGGGACAGGGGGCTCTGGCTACACCTTC. Translated, it gives CASSLGTGGSGYTF.

This clonotype was seen a handful of times. The chain links TRBV27 to TRBJ2-2; 10 bases line up with TRBD2. The CDR3 is 15 residues long. Germline trimming cut 3 bases from V and 4 bases from J; bases unmatched to any gene: 2. CDR1 is MNHEY and CDR2 is SMNVEV in the germline V gene (reference sequence). The CDR3 DNA is TGTGCCAGCAGTTTTCGACTAGCGGGCACCGGGGAGCTGTTTTTT. It yields the protein CASSFRLAGTGELFF.

This clonotype was counted ten times or more. CDR3 sequence: CASSPYRAPTDTQYF. The CDR3 DNA reads TGCGCCAGCAGCCCGTACAGGGCCCCCACAGATACGCAGTATTTT. V and J are TRBV4-3 and TRBJ2-3, with D possibly matching TRBD1 (6 bases). Trimming shortened V by 4 bases and J by 2 bases, and 13 bases separated the two germline ends. This CDR3 region has 15 residues. The germline gives CDR1 LGHNA, CDR2 YSLEER.